This TCR beta chain was retrieved from a study of cytomegalovirus exposure and HLA in healthy donors (dated by TCRdb to about 2017). Looking at the study overall: In an earlier analysis of around 540 of the donors, under 300 Gb of sequence data and about 110 million unique TCR beta sequences from about 180 million T cells were reported. An early release that covered some 630 HLA-typed donors contained about 300 gigabases of sequencing data and 80 million or so unique TCR sequences. Of the 300 to 500 genotyped donors, 65% to 90% were placed in the genetic ancestry cluster associated with self-reported Caucasian donors. The study was designed to test whether signatures of past pathogen exposure could be identified by cataloging public T cell receptors. The study profiled the T cell repertoires of 500 to 800 subjects by immunosequencing and related them to cytomegalovirus serostatus. Along with the roughly 610-subject first cohort, a separate validation cohort of over 90 different subjects was used. High-throughput TCR immunosequencing, statistical association of individual TCRs with disease status, and machine learning were combined to predict cytomegalovirus infection status. A later analysis re-analyzed previously published TCR beta repertoires from 500 to 700 donors and added high-resolution HLA genotyping to study TCR occurrence patterns. Rather than using new phenotypic data, the later analysis identified candidate immune exposures from TCR beta sequences and from how often those sequences occurred across donors. In an earlier analysis of a few hundred of the donors, high-throughput TCR beta sequencing was used to judge whether each TCR beta V gene segment behaved as functional or pseudogenic. Donor age, sex, ethnicity and CMV serostatus were collected together with the repertoire data. A later genetic analysis used genome-wide SNP genotypes for about 65% of the 666 donors, treating that subset as a discovery cohort. All discovery cohort repertoires had been generated on a single sequencing platform. Both class I and class II loci were covered by HLA typing, at four-digit resolution. The number of typed donors differed by locus: about 620-630 for A, B, C, DRB1 and DQB1; 522 for DQA1; approximately 600 for DPA1; and some 430 for DPB1. Because of strong linkage in the cohort, roughly five DR-DQ haplotypes were treated as single units for association and clustering. Among 398 genotyped donors of the cohort, an average of about 240,000 unique TCR beta nucleotide sequences were sequenced per donor, about a sixth of them non-productive.

The cohort consisted of hundreds of healthy bone marrow donors. Cohort members were all nominally healthy when sampled, although unrecorded immune exposures were likely present. The donor was CMV seronegative and belonged to the group of over 300 seronegative cohort members. A peripheral blood sample was collected from each donor, and TCR beta sequencing was performed on peripheral blood mononuclear cells. The Qiagen DNeasy Blood Extraction Kit was used to extract genomic DNA from the blood cell samples. According to the germline V gene, CDR1 reads KGHSH and CDR2 reads LQKENI. Trimming takes 1 base from V and 4 bases from J, and the germline ends sit 10 bases apart. Taken from cysteine to phenylalanine, the CDR3 has 14 residues. Only CDR3 DNA remains: 42 bases, in frame from the first base. On this clone itself: The target of this receptor is not known. Base qualities are not provided; no much larger clone lies one nucleotide away.

Summary of the overall study and its limitations: A later analysis found that TCR association rates varied across HLA loci, with DRB1 alleles showing the most associated TCRs and HLA-C alleles the fewest. In vitro tests confirmed that a few of the cytomegalovirus-associated TCR beta chains recognize cytomegalovirus antigens. A later genetic analysis associated a missense DCLRE1C variant with V-gene and J-gene trimming of TCR beta chains, and an independent cohort replicated the association. Correlated functional status among segregating V segments might be attributable to linkage disequilibrium, but an unknown experimental factor could not be ruled out. In both the original and validation cohorts, the classifier was reported to diagnose cytomegalovirus status with high specificity and sensitivity. Roughly uniform sequencing depth across donors was assumed in presence/absence analyses, although this assumption may not hold. The only immune exposure information available for the cohort was CMV serostatus. A later genetic analysis reported fewer N-insertions in productive TCRs among donors in an Asian-associated ancestry cluster than the roughly 620-donor mean. Most TCR sequences were observed very rarely across donors, whereas some public TCRs were present in many individuals. The earlier analysis of fewer than 750 of the donors excluded roughly 16 rarely observed V segments, including chromosome 9 orphons, because counts were too low. Strong co-occurrence of HLA alleles, especially DR and DQ, made assigning TCR associations to individual alleles difficult. A group of highly shared sequence variants was considered likely to be a technical artifact of the sequencing pipeline. The authors suggested that the approach could potentially be generalized to other disease states and immunological phenotypes. A later analysis found that HLA-associated TCR beta chains were more clonally expanded and had lower generation probabilities than equally common non-associated chains. Because HLA typing was missing for some donors at each locus, association tests included only the typed subset. In an earlier analysis of more than 450 of the donors, most TCR beta V segments were observed in productive rearrangements about 90% or about 30% of the time, broadly matching IMGT annotations. In this cohort, only TCR beta chains were sequenced, and detectable features were limited by the absence of alpha or paired-chain data. A further reported finding was that TCR beta sequences accurately predicted the HLA-A and HLA-B alleles for most subjects in the first cohort. A later analysis associated about 17,000 TCR beta sequences with specific HLA alleles at a false discovery rate of 0.05. The study gave a list of under 200 TCR beta chains associated with cytomegalovirus. According to a later analysis, parvovirus B19, influenza, CMV and Epstein-Barr virus appeared linked to several top co-occurrence clusters. In a later analysis, most CMV-associated TCR beta chains were found to appear HLA-restricted, with HLA associations seemingly driven largely by CMV exposure. Some IMGT-functional V segments, including TRBV6-2 and TRBV6-3, could not be told apart with the 87-base-pair reads, so those segments were excluded.

The method behind the library was the immunoSEQ multiplex PCR assay. A mixture of 60 forward primers for TCR Vbeta segments and 13 reverse primers for TCR Jbeta segments was used in the multiplex PCR. Amplification of the CDR3 region of rearranged TCR beta genes was performed with a multiplex PCR assay on genomic DNA. Amplified TCR beta libraries were sequenced as 87-base-pair reads on the Illumina HiSeq System. As for the original processing: Across the roughly 700 repertoires, a later analysis counted 80 million or so unique TCR beta chains, 9.5 million to 13 million of which were shared by at least two donors. Raw reads were error-corrected and collapsed into unique sequences with a nearest-neighbor algorithm that merged closely related sequences to remove PCR and sequencing errors. CDR3 sequences were aligned to IMGT reference sequences to assign V, D and J gene segments. For a sequence to be retained, a match of at least six nucleotides was required to both a V gene segment and a J gene segment. A rearrangement counted as productive if the CDR3 had no stop codons and remained in frame with V and J, and every other rearrangement counted as non-productive. CDR3 was defined by IMGT convention, running from the second conserved V-encoded cysteine to the conserved J-encoded phenylalanine. The earlier analysis of a few hundred of the donors excluded any sequence lacking an unambiguous match to a single V gene segment. An earlier analysis of some 610 of the donors called V segments functional above 56.7% productive rearrangements and segregating when the between-donor standard deviation exceeded 5%. A statistical classification framework was developed to diagnose cytomegalovirus status using the catalog of TCR beta chain sequences. In a later analysis, V and J genes were assigned by comparing TCR nucleotide sequences against IMGT/GENE-DB human TR gene sequences. A later analysis assigned CDR3 sequences and most-parsimonious VDJ recombination scenarios with the TCRdist pipeline. In a later analysis, every TCR beta chain was defined by the combination of its CDR3 amino acid sequence and its V-gene family, and reads without a unique V-gene family were dropped. As a way to deal with suspected cross-contamination and a sequencing artifact, a later analysis dropped nearly 600 nucleotide sequences that were highly shared and had low generation probability. In a later analysis, a clonal expansion index for each public chain was calculated from normalized within-repertoire ranks of inferred template counts. A later analysis computed generation probabilities with a VDJ recombination model fitted to out-of-frame rearrangements, and checked the results against IGoR. Hypergeometric tests were used in a later analysis to score TCR-TCR, TCR-HLA and TCR-CMV co-occurrence, with a repertoire-size bias correction applied to the TCR pairs. False discovery rates were estimated in a later analysis by permuting HLA or CMV assignments 20 times. In a later analysis, co-occurring TCRs were grouped using DBSCAN, with TCRdist sequence similarity added in when clustering inside HLA-allele-positive subsets. Repertoires with fewer than 30,000 or more than 120,000 public chains were left out of co-occurrence clustering, as were about 5 repertoires with anomalous nucleotide sharing. In TCRdb, the immuneACCESS table is reduced to in-frame sequences with V and J assigned. These tables do not hold every clone; where another copy was compared, an unresolved V gene accounts for under half, and the others remain unexplained. V and J calls and clone size are copied from that table; D and trimming were computed from the DNA. This sample lists more than 95,000 clones; 75% to 85% were detected once. The ten largest clones capture over 5% of the sample.

The receptor's source is a man between 18 and 35 years old in good health and CMV-seronegative. Material: PBMCs. The rearrangement joined TRBV18 to TRBJ1-2; the D gene is possibly TRBD1, with 5 bases matching. The sequenced DNA is TGTGCCAGCTCACCACAGACAGATTCCTATGGCTACACCTTC. Translated, it gives CASSPQTDSYGYTF.